These T cell receptor beta chains were read from a single sample in a study of blood T cells in healthy people across ages. From the 5' RACE reads, TCRdb called clonotypes with MiXCR, one entry per CDR3 protein. Of 750,000 to 950,000 distinct CDR3 sequences in the sample, roughly 25% are singletons; the top ten hold under 3%. Another study also made use of these data, one on T cells of mothers and their children.

The sample taken for sequencing was blood. These receptors all stem from a boy aged 5-17 years in good health. Both conserved end residues are part of each CDR3. Fields, in order: J gene, D gene, clone size, V gene, CDR3 DNA, CDR3 protein. D genes are given only for firm matches. Clone size is stated in some rows and not others, as once, few, many or a class when expanded.

TRBJ1-2 | - | few | TRBV28 | TGTGCCAGCAGCCCCCCGGGGACCTATGGCTACACCTTC | CASSPPGTYGYTF
TRBJ1-6 | - | - | TRBV3-1 | TGTGCCAGCAGCCTAGACGGGCGGTGGGGCTATAATTCACCCCTCCACTTT | CASSLDGRWGYNSPLHF
TRBJ2-5 | TRBD2 | - | TRBV5-1 | TGCGCCAGCAGCGAGGACCCGGGACTAGAAGAGACCCAGTACTTC | CASSEDPGLEETQYF
TRBJ2-5 | - | few | TRBV20-1 | TGCAGTGCGGGGCAGGGGTACCAAGAGACCCAGTACTTC | CSAGQGYQETQYF
TRBJ1-6 | - | few | TRBV16 | TGTGCCAGCAGCCAATCTTGGGAGGGAAATTCACCCCTCCACTTT | CASSQSWEGNSPLHF
TRBJ1-3 | - | few | TRBV29-1 | TGCAGCGTTGAAGGCGACACCACCTCTGGAAACACCATATATTTT | CSVEGDTTSGNTIYF
TRBJ1-1 | - | - | TRBV28 | TGTGCCAGCAGTTCAGGGTTCACTGAAGCTTTCTTT | CASSSGFTEAFF
TRBJ1-1 | TRBD1 | - | TRBV3-1 | TGTGCCAGCAGCCAAGTGGGGGACAGGAACACTGAAGCTTTCTTT | CASSQVGDRNTEAFF
TRBJ1-2 | - | - | TRBV7-2 | TGTGCCAGCAGCTTACAGACCGCCATTAACTATGGCTACACCTTC | CASSLQTAINYGYTF
TRBJ2-6 | - | few | TRBV4-1 | TGCGCCAGCAGCCAAGATCGAGTGGGGACCGGGGCCAACGTCCTGACTTTC | CASSQDRVGTGANVLTF
TRBJ2-1 | - | few | TRBV6-1 | TGTGCCAGCAGTGAGCTACCGGACAATGAGCAGTTCTTC | CASSELPDNEQFF
TRBJ2-4 | - | few | TRBV12-3/TRBV12-4 | TGTGCCTGTGGGGACCTAGCCAAAAACATTCAGTACTTC | CACGDLAKNIQYF
TRBJ2-7 | - | - | TRBV2 | TGTGCCAGCAGTGAAATAGAAGACAGCTCCTACGAGCAGTACTTC | CASSEIEDSSYEQYF
TRBJ1-2 | - | - | TRBV3-1 | TGTGCCAGCAGCGCCCGGCGGGGAAACTATGGCTACACCTTC | CASSARRGNYGYTF
TRBJ2-5 | TRBD1 | - | TRBV2 | TGTGCCACCCAGGGGGCCGGAGAGACCCAGTACTTC | CATQGAGETQYF
TRBJ2-6 | TRBD2 | few | TRBV27 | TGTGCCAGCAGCCCACCGGGACTAGCCGGGGCCAACGTCCTGACTTTC | CASSPPGLAGANVLTF
TRBJ2-5 | TRBD1 | - | TRBV20-1 | TGCAGTGCAACGCGTCTACAGGGGGCGGTGGAGACCCAGTACTTC | CSATRLQGAVETQYF
TRBJ2-4 | TRBD1 | - | TRBV11-3 | TGTGCCAGCAGGCCACCCTACTGGGACAGTGCAAACATTCAGTACTTC | CASRPPYWDSANIQYF
TRBJ2-5 | - | - | TRBV2 | TGTGCCAGCAGTGTGCTTCGTCATTACCAAGAGACCCAGTACTTC | CASSVLRHYQETQYF
TRBJ1-2 | TRBD1 | - | TRBV12-3/TRBV12-4 | TGTGCCAGCAGCCGTACAGGGGGCTTTGGCCACACCTTC | CASSRTGGFGHTF
TRBJ2-5 | - | - | TRBV6-5 | TGTGCCAGCAGTTGGGTGGGGGAAGAGACCCAGTACTTC | CASSWVGEETQYF
TRBJ1-2 | - | few | TRBV6-1 | TGTGCCACCAGGGGTGGCTATGGCTACACCTTC | CATRGGYGYTF
TRBJ2-5 | - | few | TRBV5-1 | TGCGCCAGCAGCTTGGGTCTCGACTACCAAGAGACCCAGTACTTC | CASSLGLDYQETQYF
TRBJ2-4 | - | - | TRBV20-1 | TGCAGTGCACCGGGGATGGGCAAAAACATTCACTACTTC | CSAPGMGKNIHYF
TRBJ2-5 | - | few | TRBV7-2 | TGTGCCAGCAGCTTTAGAAAGGGTGGAGAGACCCAGTACTTC | CASSFRKGGETQYF
TRBJ2-5 | - | many | TRBV7-9 | TGTGCCAGCAGCTTGTGGCTAGCTAATGTGGAGACCCAGTACTTC | CASSLWLANVETQYF
TRBJ2-5 | - | - | TRBV20-1 | TGCAGTGCTACTCCGGAACGGGATCAGACCCAGTACTTC | CSATPERDQTQYF
TRBJ1-4 | - | few | TRBV28 | TGTGCCAGCAGTTTTGCCCTGGCTAATGAAAAACTGTTTTTT | CASSFALANEKLFF
TRBJ2-7 | - | - | TRBV11-2 | TGTGCCAGCAGCCCTGTCCTAGACTACGAGCAGTACTTC | CASSPVLDYEQYF
TRBJ1-5 | - | few | TRBV20-1 | TGCAGTGCTAGAGATAGCGGCTCGGGAGGAGCCGGACAGCCCCAGCATTTT | CSARDSGSGGAGQPQHF
TRBJ2-5 | TRBD2 | - | TRBV10-2 | TGCGCCAGCAGTGTCCACGGGACTAAGGAGTTCTTC | CASSVHGTKEFF
TRBJ2-7 | TRBD1 | few | TRBV20-1 | TGCAGTGCCATCGACAGGGTCCACGAGCAGTACTTC | CSAIDRVHEQYF
TRBJ2-5 | TRBD2 | - | TRBV7-8 | TGTGCCAGCAGCTCGGAGGCTAGCGGCCCCCAAGAGACTCAGTACTTC | CASSSEASGPQETQYF
TRBJ2-3 | - | - | TRBV7-9 | TGTGCCAGCAGCTTCAAGTTCAAGGTTCCGGGCCCACTTTCGGGCACAGATACGCAGTATTTT | CASSFKFKVPGPLSGTDTQYF
TRBJ1-1 | - | - | TRBV28 | TGTGCCAGCAGTTCCGGGTGGGACACTGAAGCTTTCTTT | CASSSGWDTEAFF
TRBJ2-5 | - | - | TRBV6-5 | TGTGCCAGCAGTAAACAGTCGGCAGGACAAGAGACCCAGTACTTC | CASSKQSAGQETQYF
TRBJ2-7 | TRBD2 | few | TRBV2 | TGTGCCAGCAAGGGGAGGGACGAGAAGTACTTC | CASKGRDEKYF
TRBJ1-4 | - | many | TRBV12-3/TRBV12-4 | TGTGCCAGCAGCTTAGCTGATGAAAAACTGTTTTTT | CASSLADEKLFF
TRBJ2-3 | TRBD2 | - | TRBV24-1 | TGTGCCACCAGTGAAGCTAGCGGCCGGCAGTATTTT | CATSEASGRQYF
TRBJ2-5 | TRBD1 | - | TRBV20-1 | TGCAGTGCCAGGCCAGGGACAGGGGTGGAGACCCAGTACTTC | CSARPGTGVETQYF
TRBJ2-5 | TRBD2 | few | TRBV12-3/TRBV12-4 | TGTGCCAGCAGCTCCCCCGGGCGGGGGGCCCAAGAGACCCAGTACTTC | CASSSPGRGAQETQYF
TRBJ1-6 | - | - | TRBV20-1 | TGCAGTGCTAGCCCCAAGAGCTCCTATAATTCACCCCTCCACTTT | CSASPKSSYNSPLHF
TRBJ2-1 | - | few | TRBV7-2 | TGTGCCAGCAGCTTAGCGTGGGCCCTGGAGCAGTTCTTC | CASSLAWALEQFF
TRBJ2-5 | - | - | TRBV3-1 | TGTGCCAGCAGCCAAGGGCCGGGTCCCGAGACCCAGTACTTC | CASSQGPGPETQYF
TRBJ2-7 | - | few | TRBV3-1 | TGTGCCAGCAGCCATGTGGACGAGCAGTACTTC | CASSHVDEQYF
TRBJ1-4 | - | - | TRBV14 | TGTGCCAGCAGCCAAGATCAGGGGACTAATGAAAAACTGTTTTTT | CASSQDQGTNEKLFF
TRBJ2-7 | - | few | TRBV28 | TGTGCCAGCAGTTTATACTGGACGGCCTCCTACGAGCAGTACTTC | CASSLYWTASYEQYF
TRBJ2-3 | - | few | TRBV15 | TGTGCCACCAGCACTTTATACGCGGGACTCAGCACAGATACGCAGTATTTT | CATSTLYAGLSTDTQYF
TRBJ2-3 | - | few | TRBV9 | TGTGCCAGCAGCGTAGAATCCGGGCCCGATACGCAGTATTTT | CASSVESGPDTQYF
TRBJ1-5 | - | - | TRBV12-3/TRBV12-4 | TGTGCCAGCAGTTTAGCTGGGGTACCCCAGCATTTT | CASSLAGVPQHF
TRBJ2-3 | - | few | TRBV20-1 | TGCAGTGCTAGAGAGAGCGGTGGCACAGATACGCAGTATTTT | CSARESGGTDTQYF
TRBJ1-6 | - | - | TRBV28 | TGTGCCAGCAGTTTGCCCAGGAATAATTCACCCCTCCACTTT | CASSLPRNNSPLHF
TRBJ2-2 | - | - | TRBV24-1 | TGTGCCACCAGTGATTACGGTAGCGGTACTATGAACACCGGGGAGCTGTTTTTT | CATSDYGSGTMNTGELFF
TRBJ2-1 | - | many | TRBV7-3 | TGTGCCAGCAGCAGGTCCGGGGGCAATGAGCAGTTCTTC | CASSRSGGNEQFF
TRBJ2-4 | TRBD2 | - | TRBV5-6 | TGTGCCAGCAGCTTGAGCGGGGGCTTAGCCAAAAACATTCAGTACTTC | CASSLSGGLAKNIQYF
TRBJ2-2 | - | - | TRBV9 | TGTGCCAGCAACCCAGGGAAGACAGGGAGAACCGGGGGGCTGTTTTTT | CASNPGKTGRTGGLFF
TRBJ2-7 | TRBD1 | few | TRBV3-1 | TGTGCCAGCAGTGATTGGACAGGGCGGCACGAGCAGTACTTC | CASSDWTGRHEQYF
TRBJ2-5 | - | many | TRBV7-9 | TGTGCCAGCAGTATGCGGGAGACCCAGTACTTC | CASSMRETQYF
TRBJ2-7 | TRBD2 | - | TRBV20-1 | TGCAGTGCTAAGGCTAGCGGGCGCTACGAGCAGTACTTC | CSAKASGRYEQYF